These 2 T cell receptor beta chains were all obtained from the same sample, sequenced in a study of T cells in Graves' hyperthyroidism and ophthalmopathy. The investigators amplified TCR beta CDR3 regions from RNA transcripts. The TCR CDR3 first-round RT-PCR relied on the HTBI primer set. One entry per CDR3 protein results from TCRdb running MiXCR on the multiplex PCR reads. The sample has 350,000 to 450,000 distinct CDR3 sequences, roughly an eighth seen once. Source material: blood. The receptors here all came from a man aged 50-59 years with Graves' ophthalmopathy.

This clonotype has only a few counts. V gene TRBV6-1 combines with J gene TRBJ2-3; D gene ambiguous. Trimming pared 10 bases from V and 5 bases from J, leaving 7 bases between. Germline CDR1 is MNHNS and CDR2 is SASEGT. This CDR3 has 10 residues. This chain's CDR3 is CATQGDTQYF. CDR3 DNA sequence: TGTGCCACCCAAGGAGATACGCAGTATTTT.

The V call is TRBV7-9, the J call TRBJ1-1, with D possibly TRBD1 on 6 matching bases. V lost 5 bases to trimming and J lost 5 bases, with 15 bases between them. The CDR3 sequence is 14 residues long. Germline V CDR1 and CDR2: SEHNR, FQNEAQ (reference sequence). This CDR3 reads CASSNEQGATEAFF. The CDR3 bases are TGTGCCAGCAGCAACGAACAGGGCGCGACTGAAGCTTTCTTT. Full variable domain (remainder filled in from reference TRBV7-9 and TRBJ1-1): DTGVSQNPRHKITKRGQNVTFRCDPISEHNRLYWYRQTLGQGPEFLTYFQNEAQLEKSRLLSDRFSAERPKGSFSTLEIQRTEQGDSAMYLCASSNEQGATEAFFGQGTRLTVV.